This T cell receptor beta chain was recovered during a study of T cells in Graves' hyperthyroidism and ophthalmopathy. The CDR3 loop spans 13 amino acids. The study's findings and limits: Before onset, by a median of 6.5 months, the model predicted ophthalmopathy.

Researchers amplified the TCR beta CDR3 regions from RNA transcripts. An initial round of RT-PCR targeting the TCR CDR3 relied on the HTBI primer set. MiXCR, applied by TCRdb to the multiplex PCR reads, yields one record per CDR3 protein. The sample holds more than 550,000 distinct CDR3 sequences, 45% seen once. Turning to this clonotype: Its antigen is undetermined. The junction and the germline gene differ at one end; a read error may be behind it.

The receptor comes from an adult man with Graves' disease, either hyperthyroidism or ophthalmopathy (not recorded which). The chain recombines TRBV12-3 or TRBV12-4 with TRBJ2-7, with D maybe TRBD2 (5 bases). The specimen was peripheral blood or thyroid tissue (not recorded which). As DNA, the CDR3 is TGTGCCAGCAGTTTAAGCGGTTCCTGCGAGCAGTACTTC. It is translated as CASSLSGSCEQYF.